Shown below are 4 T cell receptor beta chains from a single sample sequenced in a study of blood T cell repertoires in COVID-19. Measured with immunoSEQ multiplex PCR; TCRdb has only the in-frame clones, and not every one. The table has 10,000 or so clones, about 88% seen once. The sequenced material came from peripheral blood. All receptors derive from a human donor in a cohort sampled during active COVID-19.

The CDR3 loop is CASSPYLTGTSRSYGYTF. The CDR3 DNA is TGTGCCAGCTCACCTTATCTTACAGGAACTTCCCGAAGCTATGGCTACACCTTC. This chain links TRBV18 with TRBJ1-2; a weak D match, TRBD1 (5 bases). The V gene lost 3 bases and the J gene lost 4 bases, with 24 bases spanning the gap. Germline CDR1 KGHSH, CDR2 LQKENI. CDR3 size: 18 residues.

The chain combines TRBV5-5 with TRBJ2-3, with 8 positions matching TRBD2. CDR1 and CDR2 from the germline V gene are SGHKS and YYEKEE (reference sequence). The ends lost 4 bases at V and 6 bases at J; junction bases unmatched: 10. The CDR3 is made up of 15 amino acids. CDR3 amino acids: CASSNEGVAGDTQYF. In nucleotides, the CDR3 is TGTGCCAGCAGCAACGAGGGGGTAGCGGGGGATACGCAGTATTTT.

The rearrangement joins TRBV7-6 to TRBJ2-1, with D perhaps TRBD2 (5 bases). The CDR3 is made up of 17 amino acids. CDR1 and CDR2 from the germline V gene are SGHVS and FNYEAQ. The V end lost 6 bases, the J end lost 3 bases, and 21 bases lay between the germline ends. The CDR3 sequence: CASSLSTGIGGYNEQFF. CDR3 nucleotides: TGTGCCAGCAGTCTTTCTACGGGGATCGGAGGCTACAATGAGCAGTTCTTC. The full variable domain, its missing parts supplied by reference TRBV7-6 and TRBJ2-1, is GAGVSQSPRYKVTKRGQDVALRCDPISGHVSLYWYRQALGQGPEFLTYFNYEAQQDKSGLPNDRFSAERPEGSISTLTIQRTEQRDSAMYRCASSLSTGIGGYNEQFFGPGTRLTVL.

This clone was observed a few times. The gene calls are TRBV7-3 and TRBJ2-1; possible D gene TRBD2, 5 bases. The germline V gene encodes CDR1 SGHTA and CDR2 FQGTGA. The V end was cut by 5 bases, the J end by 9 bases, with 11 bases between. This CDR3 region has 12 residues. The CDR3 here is CASSRTRGEQFF. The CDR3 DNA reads TGTGCCAGCAGCCGAACTAGAGGTGAGCAGTTCTTC. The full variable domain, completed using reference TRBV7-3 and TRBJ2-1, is GAGVSQTPSNKVTEKGKYVELRCDPISGHTALYWYRQSLGQGPEFLIYFQGTGAADDSGLPNDRFFAVRPEGSVSTLKIQRTERGDSAVYLCASSRTRGEQFFGPGTRLTVL.